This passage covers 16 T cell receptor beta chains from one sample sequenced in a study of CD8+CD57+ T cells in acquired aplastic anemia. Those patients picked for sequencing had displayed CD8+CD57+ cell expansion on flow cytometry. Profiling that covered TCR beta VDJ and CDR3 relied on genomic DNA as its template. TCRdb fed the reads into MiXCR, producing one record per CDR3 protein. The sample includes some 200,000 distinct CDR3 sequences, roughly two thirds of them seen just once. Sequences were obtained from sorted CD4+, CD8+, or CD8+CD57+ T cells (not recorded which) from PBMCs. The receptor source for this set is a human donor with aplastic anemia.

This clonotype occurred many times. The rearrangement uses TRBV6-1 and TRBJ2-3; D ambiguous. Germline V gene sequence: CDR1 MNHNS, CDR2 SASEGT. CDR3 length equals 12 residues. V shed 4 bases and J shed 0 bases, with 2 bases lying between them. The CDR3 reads CASSGSTDTQYF. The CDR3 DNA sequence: TGTGCCAGCAGTGGTAGCACAGATACGCAGTATTTT.

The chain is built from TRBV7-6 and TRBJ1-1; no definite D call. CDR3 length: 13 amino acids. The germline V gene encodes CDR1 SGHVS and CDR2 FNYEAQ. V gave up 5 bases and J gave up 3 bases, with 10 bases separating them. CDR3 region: CASSRATYTEAFF. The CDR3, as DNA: TGTGCCAGCAGCCGGGCGACTTACACTGAAGCTTTCTTT.

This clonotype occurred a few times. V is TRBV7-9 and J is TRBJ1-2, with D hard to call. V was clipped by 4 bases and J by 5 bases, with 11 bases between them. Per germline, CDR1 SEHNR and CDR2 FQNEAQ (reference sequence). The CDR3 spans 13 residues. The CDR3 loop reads CASSSDGLYGYTF. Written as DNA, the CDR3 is TGTGCCAGCAGCTCGGACGGACTATATGGCTACACCTTC.

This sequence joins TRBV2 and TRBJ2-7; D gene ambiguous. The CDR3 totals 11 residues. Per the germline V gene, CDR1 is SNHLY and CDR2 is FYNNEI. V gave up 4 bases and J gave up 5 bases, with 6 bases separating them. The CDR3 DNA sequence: TGTGCCAGCAGTGGGTTTAACGAGCAGTACTTC. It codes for CASSGFNEQYF.

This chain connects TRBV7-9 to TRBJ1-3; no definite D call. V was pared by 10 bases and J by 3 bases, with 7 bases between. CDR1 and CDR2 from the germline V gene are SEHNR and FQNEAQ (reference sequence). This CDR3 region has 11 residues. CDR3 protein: CANGFGNTIYF. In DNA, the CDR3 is TGTGCCAACGGCTTTGGAAACACCATATATTTT.

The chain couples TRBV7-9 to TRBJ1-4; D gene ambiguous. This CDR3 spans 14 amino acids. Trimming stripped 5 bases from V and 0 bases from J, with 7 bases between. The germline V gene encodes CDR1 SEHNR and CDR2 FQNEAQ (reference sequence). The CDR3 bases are TGTGCCAGCAGCAGCTCGGCAACTAATGAAAAACTGTTTTTT. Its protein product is CASSSSATNEKLFF.

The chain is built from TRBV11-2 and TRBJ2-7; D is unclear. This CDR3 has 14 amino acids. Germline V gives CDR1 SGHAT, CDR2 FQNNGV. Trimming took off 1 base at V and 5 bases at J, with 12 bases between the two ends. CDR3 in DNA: TGTGCCAGCAGCTTAGCGCAGGAACCCCACGAGCAGTACTTC. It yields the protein CASSLAQEPHEQYF.

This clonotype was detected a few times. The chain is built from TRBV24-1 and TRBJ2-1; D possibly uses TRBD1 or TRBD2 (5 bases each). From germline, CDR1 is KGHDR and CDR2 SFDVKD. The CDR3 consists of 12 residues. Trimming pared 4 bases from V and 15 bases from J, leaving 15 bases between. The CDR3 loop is CATSERTGPPFF. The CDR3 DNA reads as TGTGCCACCAGTGAGCGGACGGGGCCCCCGTTCTTC.

The CDR3 reads CASQGRGNSPLHF. The DNA of the CDR3 is TGTGCCAGTCAAGGGAGGGGGAATTCACCCCTCCACTTT. The chain couples TRBV2 to TRBJ1-6; D is perhaps TRBD1 (6 bases). From germline, CDR1 is SNHLY and CDR2 FYNNEI. Trimming took off 9 bases at V and 7 bases at J, with 13 bases between the two ends. The CDR3 is 13 amino acids.

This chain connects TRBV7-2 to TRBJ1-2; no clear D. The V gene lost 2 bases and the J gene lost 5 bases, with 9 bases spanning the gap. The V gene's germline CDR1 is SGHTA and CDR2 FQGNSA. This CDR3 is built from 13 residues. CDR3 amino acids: CASSLYREYGYTF. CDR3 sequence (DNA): TGTGCCAGCAGCTTATATCGGGAATATGGCTACACCTTC.

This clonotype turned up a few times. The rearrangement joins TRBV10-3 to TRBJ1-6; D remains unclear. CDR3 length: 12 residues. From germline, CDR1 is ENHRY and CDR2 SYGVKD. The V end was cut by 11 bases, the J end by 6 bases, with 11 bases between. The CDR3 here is CAPQERNSPLHF. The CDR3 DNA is TGTGCCCCCCAAGAGCGTAATTCACCCCTCCACTTT.

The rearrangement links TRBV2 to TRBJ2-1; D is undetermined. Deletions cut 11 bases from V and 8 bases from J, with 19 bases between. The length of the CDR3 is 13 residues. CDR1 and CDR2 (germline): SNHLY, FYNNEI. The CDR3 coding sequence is TGTGCCCCCACTCTGACCGTTGGTGATGAGCAGTTCTTC. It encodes CAPTLTVGDEQFF.

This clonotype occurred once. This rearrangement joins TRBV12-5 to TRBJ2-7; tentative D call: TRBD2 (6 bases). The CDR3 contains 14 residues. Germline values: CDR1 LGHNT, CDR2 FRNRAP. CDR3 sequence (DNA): TGTGCCAGCATGGGAGCGGGCGACTCCTACGAGCAGTACTTC. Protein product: CASMGAGDSYEQYF.

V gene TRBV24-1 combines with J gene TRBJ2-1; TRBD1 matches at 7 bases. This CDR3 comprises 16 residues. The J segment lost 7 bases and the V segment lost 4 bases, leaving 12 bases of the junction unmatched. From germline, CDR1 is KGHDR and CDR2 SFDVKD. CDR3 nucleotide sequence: TGTGCCACCAGTGACGCAACAGGGGAAGTAGGAAATGAGCAGTTCTTC. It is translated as CATSDATGEVGNEQFF.

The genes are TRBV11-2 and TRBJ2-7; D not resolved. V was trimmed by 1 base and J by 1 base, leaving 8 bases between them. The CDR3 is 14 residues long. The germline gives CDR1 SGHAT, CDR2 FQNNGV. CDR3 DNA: TGTGCCAGCAGCTTAGGCCAGGTGTCCTACGAGCAGTACTTC. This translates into CASSLGQVSYEQYF.

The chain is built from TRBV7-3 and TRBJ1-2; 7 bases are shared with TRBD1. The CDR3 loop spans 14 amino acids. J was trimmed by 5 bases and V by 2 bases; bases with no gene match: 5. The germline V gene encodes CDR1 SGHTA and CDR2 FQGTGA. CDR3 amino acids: CASSLAQGGYGYTF. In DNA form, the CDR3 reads TGTGCCAGCAGCTTAGCGCAGGGGGGATATGGCTACACCTTC. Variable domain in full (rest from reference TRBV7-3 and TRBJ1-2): GAGVSQTPSNKVTEKGKYVELRCDPISGHTALYWYRQSLGQGPEFLIYFQGTGAADDSGLPNDRFFAVRPEGSVSTLKIQRTERGDSAVYLCASSLAQGGYGYTFGSGTRLTVV.